A selection of T cell receptor beta chains follows, all from one sample in a study of post-analysis software for immune sequencing data. One entry per CDR3 protein, called by TCRdb with MiXCR from the PCR reads. The sample lists some 890,000 distinct CDR3 sequences, roughly 50% occurring once. The sequenced material came from blood. The receptor set was obtained from a girl aged 10-17 years with multiple sclerosis. CDR3s include the opening cysteine and the closing phenylalanine or tryptophan. A D gene is named only where the DNA matches it firmly. Size tells how often a clone was seen (once, few, many) or the class of an expanded clone, and some rows leave it out.

V: TRBV5-1
D: .
size: .
J: TRBJ1-1
DNA: TGCGCCAGCAGCCCCGGACGGACACTGAACACTGAAGCTTTCTTT
CDR3: CASSPGRTLNTEAFF

V: TRBV7-2
D: .
size: few
J: TRBJ1-2
DNA: TGTGCCAGCAGCTTAGCGCAGGGTGCCTATGGCTACACCTTC
CDR3: CASSLAQGAYGYTF

V: TRBV28
D: .
size: .
J: TRBJ2-2
DNA: TGTGCCAGCAGTTTTCAGACTACCACCGGGGAGCTGTTTTTT
CDR3: CASSFQTTTGELFF

V: TRBV9
D: TRBD2
size: .
J: TRBJ2-7
DNA: TGTGCCAGCAGCACGGGACTAGCGGGAGGGGGAGAGCAGTACTTC
CDR3: CASSTGLAGGGEQYF

V: TRBV27
D: TRBD2
size: .
J: TRBJ2-6
DNA: TGTGCCAGCAGTTTATCGTTACGGATAACTAGCGGGTACTCTGGGGCCAACGTCCTGACTTTC
CDR3: CASSLSLRITSGYSGANVLTF

V: TRBV20-1
D: .
size: many
J: TRBJ2-3
DNA: TGCAGTGCCCCTGACAGCACAGATACGCAGTATTTT
CDR3: CSAPDSTDTQYF

V: TRBV14
D: TRBD1
size: .
J: TRBJ1-2
DNA: TGTGCCAGCAGCCAGTGGGGCAGGGGGCTTTTCGATGGCTACACCTTC
CDR3: CASSQWGRGLFDGYTF

V: TRBV5-6
D: TRBD2
size: .
J: TRBJ2-3
DNA: TGTGCCAGCAGTAGACTAGCGGGGGACCCCACGCAGTATTTT
CDR3: CASSRLAGDPTQYF

V: TRBV5-4
D: .
size: .
J: TRBJ2-7
DNA: TGTGCCAGCAGCTTGGGATCCAGGGTTGCCTCCTACGAGCAGTACTTC
CDR3: CASSLGSRVASYEQYF

V: TRBV2
D: TRBD2
size: .
J: TRBJ2-3
DNA: TGTGCCAGCACCCGGCGGTGGCTAGCGGGCGCCAGCACAGATACGCAGTATTTT
CDR3: CASTRRWLAGASTDTQYF

V: TRBV29-1
D: TRBD2
size: .
J: TRBJ2-7
DNA: TGCAGCGTTGGAGTAGCGGGGGGGACCTACGAGCAGTACTTC
CDR3: CSVGVAGGTYEQYF

V: TRBV20-1
D: .
size: once
J: TRBJ2-7
DNA: TGCAGTGCTAGAGATTTTTCGACAGGAACCTACGAGCAGTACTTC
CDR3: CSARDFSTGTYEQYF

V: TRBV29-1
D: TRBD2
size: .
J: TRBJ2-5
DNA: TGCAGCGTCCTAGCGGGAGGACAAGAGACCCAGTACTTC
CDR3: CSVLAGGQETQYF

V: TRBV20-1
D: TRBD1
size: few
J: TRBJ1-5
DNA: TGCAGTGCTAGAAGGCAGGGGGTGTCGAGCAATCAGCCCCAGCATTTT
CDR3: CSARRQGVSSNQPQHF

V: TRBV7-9
D: TRBD1
size: .
J: TRBJ2-7
DNA: TGTGCCAGCAGCTTGTCTTTTCCCGGACAGGGACGGCCCCAGTACTTC
CDR3: CASSLSFPGQGRPQYF

V: TRBV7-3
D: .
size: .
J: TRBJ2-3
DNA: TGTGCCAGCGCACAAGACAGATGCACAGATACGCAGTATTTT
CDR3: CASAQDRCTDTQYF

V: TRBV12-3/TRBV12-4
D: .
size: .
J: TRBJ1-1
DNA: TGTGCCAGCAGTCCCAGGGCGGGGGTTCGCACTGAAGCTTTCTTT
CDR3: CASSPRAGVRTEAFF

V: TRBV29-1
D: TRBD1
size: few
J: TRBJ2-5
DNA: TGCAGCGTTAACCGGGACAGGGTGTACCAAGAGACCCAGTACTTC
CDR3: CSVNRDRVYQETQYF

V: TRBV7-7
D: TRBD2
size: few
J: TRBJ2-5
DNA: TGTGCTAGCAGCACGACTAGCGGGAGGTTGGAAGAGACCCAGTACTTC
CDR3: CASSTTSGRLEETQYF

V: TRBV5-1
D: TRBD2
size: many
J: TRBJ2-1
DNA: TGCGCCAGCCCTATTGGGGCTAGCGGGAGGGGGTTGTCCTACAATGAGCAGTTCTTC
CDR3: CASPIGASGRGLSYNEQFF

V: TRBV5-1
D: TRBD2
size: .
J: TRBJ2-7
DNA: TGCGCCAGCAGCTTGGGACTTGGCGGGGGGACCTACGAGCAGTACTTC
CDR3: CASSLGLGGGTYEQYF

V: TRBV29-1
D: TRBD2
size: few
J: TRBJ2-7
DNA: TGCAGCGTTGCGGGGGACTACCCGAAGCAGTACTTC
CDR3: CSVAGDYPKQYF

V: TRBV27
D: .
size: few
J: TRBJ1-2
DNA: TGTGCCAGTAGAGATACAGGGAAAGGATTTGGCTACACCTTC
CDR3: CASRDTGKGFGYTF

V: TRBV5-1
D: .
size: .
J: TRBJ2-7
DNA: TGCGCCAGCAGCTTGTCATCAGCTATGCGCTCCTACGAGCAGTACTTC
CDR3: CASSLSSAMRSYEQYF

V: TRBV29-1
D: .
size: few
J: TRBJ1-5
DNA: TGCAGCGCCCACCTGGGCGGCAATCAGCCCCAGCATTTT
CDR3: CSAHLGGNQPQHF

V: TRBV4-1
D: .
size: few
J: TRBJ1-2
DNA: TGCGCCAGCAGCCAGATGTGGGGGGACTTCAAAGGCTACACCTTC
CDR3: CASSQMWGDFKGYTF

V: TRBV12-3/TRBV12-4
D: .
size: once
J: TRBJ2-3
DNA: TGTGCCAGCACCGAAAGCGGGCCAAGCACAGATACGCAGTATTTT
CDR3: CASTESGPSTDTQYF

V: TRBV7-9
D: .
size: .
J: TRBJ2-1
DNA: TGTCCCAGCCTAGGGGGTGGCTCCTACAATGAGCAGTTCTTC
CDR3: CPSLGGGSYNEQFF

V: TRBV5-1
D: TRBD1
size: .
J: TRBJ2-4
DNA: TGCGCCAGCAGCCTGGGACAGAATAACTTAAACATTCAGTACTTC
CDR3: CASSLGQNNLNIQYF

V: TRBV29-1
D: TRBD2
size: .
J: TRBJ2-3
DNA: TGCAGCGTAGGGACTAGCGGGATCAGCACAGATACGCAGTATTTT
CDR3: CSVGTSGISTDTQYF

V: TRBV20-1
D: .
size: .
J: TRBJ2-3
DNA: TGCAGTGCTAGAGATACTTCCAGGTCTATCGTATGGGGGCAAGATACGCAGTATTTT
CDR3: CSARDTSRSIVWGQDTQYF